Sequencing of this TCR beta chain was carried out in a study of blood T cell repertoires in COVID-19 (TCRdb year 2020). Broadly, across the study: Collaborator samples came from the United States, Italy and Spain and covered acute and convalescent phases of COVID-19. The prospective study material was composed of cDNA or gDNA derived from T cells, B-cell-depleted T cells, or PBMCs. Subjects who had been exposed to COVID-19, were actively infected with it, or had recovered from it provided the deeply sampled blood TCRbeta repertoires that made up the dataset. The repertoires were released in a freely available public database intended as a resource for research on the immune response to SARS-CoV-2. Samples came from the ongoing ImmuneRACE study (first 160 participants) plus 1,254 subjects from 6 global collaborators. The sample metadata nearly always contained a de-identified subject ID, COVID-19 status, age in years and sex. Where HLA class I and class II types were available, the types were taken from metadata supplied by the sample provider, not from assay-based typing.

The CDR3, cysteine through phenylalanine, is 14 amino acids long. Here the CDR3 DNA is all that survives: 42 bases in frame from base 1. Relative to germline, V is 6 bases shorter and J is 0 bases shorter, with 9 bases between their ends. CDR1 MDHEN and CDR2 SYDVKM are derived from the germline V gene. Worth noting for this clone: The target of this receptor is not known. No quality values exist for individual bases; no much larger clone is one base distant.

Study-wide conclusions, independent of this receptor: The amount of clinical and demographic metadata varied by source and participant and was provided uncurated.

Participants in the prospective study were enrolled through a virtual design, were aged roughly 18 to 90 years, and lived in 24 United States geographic areas. To assign participants to cohorts, the prospective study relied on clinical history that participants themselves reported in a screening survey and a study questionnaire. ImmuneRACE Cohort 3 recovered participants were defined by two consecutive negative NP/OP PCR tests, healthcare professional clearance, or symptom resolution. Mobile phlebotomists in the prospective study collected whole blood, serum and a nasopharyngeal or oropharyngeal swab from every participant. Over a roughly 2-month period, participants in the prospective study had the option of providing additional blood draws and questionnaires. Before DNA extraction, blood samples from the prospective study were shipped at room temperature or frozen. TCRbeta CDR3 regions were amplified from genomic DNA using the immunoSEQ Assay, a bias-controlled multiplex PCR. The original methods were these. The number of nucleated cells in each sample was estimated by amplification of reference gene primers within the assay. Sequence reads were collapsed and filtered to measure the absolute abundance of every unique TCRbeta CDR3 rearrangement. For each sample, productive Simpson clonality was calculated by taking the square root of Simpson's diversity index across productive rearrangements. Entries here come from immuneACCESS through TCRdb and include only in-frame sequences with V and J called. Some clones fail to appear in such tables; in the studies checked, an unresolved V gene covers under half of the shortfall, and the cause of the remainder is unknown. V and J calls and clone size are copied from that table; D and trimming were computed from the DNA. This sample holds 150,000 to 200,000 clones; around nine tenths were observed only once. The top ten clonotypes cover approximately 0.8% of the sample.

The specimen sequenced was PBMCs or T cells enriched from blood (not recorded which). This clonotype was obtained from a woman aged 18-29 years who had recovered from COVID-19. The chain was built from TRBV28 and TRBJ1-3, with the D gene not clear enough to name. The CDR3 protein sequence reads: CASSFGSSGNTIYF. The DNA sequence reads TGTGCCAGCAGCTTTGGCAGCTCTGGAAACACCATATATTTT.